In its sample, the clone carrying this TCR beta chain was seen a few times. Its antigen is unknown. The sample comes from a study of molecular identifiers for immune sequencing clone quantification. Sorting selected naive CD8 T cells with a CD8+CD4-CCR7+CD45RA+ phenotype. Per the germline V gene, CDR1 is LGHNT and CDR2 is FRNRAP. The CDR3 length is 15 residues. Trimming cost V 5 bases and J 6 bases, with 16 bases left between them. Library preparation followed earlier protocols using designated TCR primers. TCRdb itself ran the PCR reads through MiXCR, one entry per CDR3 protein. The sample has under 350,000 distinct CDR3 sequences, roughly 24% seen once. Whole-study findings and limits: Jurkat TCR RNA that was spiked in from one cell was reportedly detectable among 950,000 to 1,000,000 naive cells.

This TCR derives from a human donor in good health. Some libraries in this study had Jurkat cell RNA spiked in. The specimen sequenced was naive CD8+ T cells from blood, with Jurkat cell RNA spiked in. Subset reported: FACS-sorted CD8+CD4-CCR7+CD45RA+ naive T cells. The chain links TRBV12-5 to TRBJ2-2; a weak D match, TRBD2 (7 bases). The chain's CDR3 is CASGPSGGVPGELFF. CDR3 DNA sequence: TGTGCTAGTGGTCCCTCGGGGGGCGTGCCCGGGGAGCTGTTTTTT.